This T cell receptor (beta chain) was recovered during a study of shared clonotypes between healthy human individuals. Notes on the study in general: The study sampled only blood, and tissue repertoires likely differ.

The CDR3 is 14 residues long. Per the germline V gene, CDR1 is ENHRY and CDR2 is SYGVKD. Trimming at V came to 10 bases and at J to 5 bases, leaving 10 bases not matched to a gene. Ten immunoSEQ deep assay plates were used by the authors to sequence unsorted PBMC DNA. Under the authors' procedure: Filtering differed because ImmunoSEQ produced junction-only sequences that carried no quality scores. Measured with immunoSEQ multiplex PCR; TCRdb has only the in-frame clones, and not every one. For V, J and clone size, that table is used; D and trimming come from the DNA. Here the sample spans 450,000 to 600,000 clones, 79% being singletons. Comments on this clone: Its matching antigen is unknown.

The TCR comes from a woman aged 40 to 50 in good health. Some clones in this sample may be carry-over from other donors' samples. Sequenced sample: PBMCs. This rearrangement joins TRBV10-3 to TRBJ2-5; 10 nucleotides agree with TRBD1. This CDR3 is CATRGGDRGETQYF. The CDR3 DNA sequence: TGTGCCACCCGGGGGGGGGACAGGGGCGAGACCCAGTACTTC.